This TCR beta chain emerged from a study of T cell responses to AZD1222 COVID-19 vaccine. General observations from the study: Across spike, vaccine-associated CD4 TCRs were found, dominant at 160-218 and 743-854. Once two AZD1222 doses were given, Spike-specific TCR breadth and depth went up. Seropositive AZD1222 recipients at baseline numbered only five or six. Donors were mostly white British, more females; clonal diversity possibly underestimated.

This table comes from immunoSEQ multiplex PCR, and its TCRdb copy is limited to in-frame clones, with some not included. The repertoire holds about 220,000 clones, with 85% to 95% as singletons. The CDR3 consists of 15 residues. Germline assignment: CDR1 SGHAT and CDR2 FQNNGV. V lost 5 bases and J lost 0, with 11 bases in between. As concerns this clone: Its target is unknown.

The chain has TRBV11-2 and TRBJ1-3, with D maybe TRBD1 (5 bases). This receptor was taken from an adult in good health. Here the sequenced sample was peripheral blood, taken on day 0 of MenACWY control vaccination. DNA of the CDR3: TGTGCCAGCAGCCAGACAGCTAGCTCTGGAAACACCATATATTTT. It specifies CASSQTASSGNTIYF.